This TCR beta chain was observed in a study of T cell repertoires in cytomegalovirus infection. Study overall: Recently identified HLA-C-restricted CMV epitopes and well-studied HLA-B-restricted CMV epitopes were used by the study. It was the public TCR beta signatures that indicated both CMV infection and matching HLA type. Study-wide findings and caveats: There were HLA-C-restricted CMV-specific TCR beta clonotypes dominating the ex vivo response. Individuals carrying CMV plus the relevant HLA were identified by cumulative frequency of public TCR beta families.

V gave up 1 base and J gave up 1 base, with 7 bases separating them. The CDR3 runs 14 residues. Germline CDR1 reads LGHDT; CDR2 reads YNNKEL (reference sequence). Comments on this clonotype: Its target is not known.

Using its own MiXCR run on the reads, TCRdb lists one record per CDR3 protein. The sample holds fewer than 85,000 distinct CDR3 sequences, about half seen once. The sequences come from CD8+ T cells from cultured PBMCs, collected from culture after CMV antigen stimulation. This TCR was sampled from a human donor in good health (CMV status not recorded). Some clones in this sample may be carry-over from other donors' samples. This chain joins TRBV3-1 and TRBJ1-1, with D uncertain. This chain's CDR3 is CASSQGAWNTEAFF. In nucleotides, the CDR3 is TGTGCCAGCAGCCAAGGAGCGTGGAACACTGAAGCTTTCTTT. The whole variable domain, filled in from reference TRBV3-1 and TRBJ1-1, reads DTAVSQTPKYLVTQMGNDKSIKCEQNLGHDTMYWYKQDSKKFLKIMFSYNNKELIINETVPNRFSPKSPDKAHLNLHINSLELGDSAVYFCASSQGAWNTEAFFGQGTRLTVV.